A selection of T cell receptor beta chains follows, all from one sample in a study of cytomegalovirus exposure and HLA in healthy donors. Measured with immunoSEQ multiplex PCR; TCRdb has only the in-frame clones, and not every one. The sample yields about 130,000 clones, around three quarters seen once. Sequencing was done on a sample of PBMCs. The receptors stem from a woman aged 35 to 49 in good health and CMV-seropositive. Both conserved end residues are part of each CDR3.

V: TRBV19; J: TRBJ1-1; CDR3: CASTATGRVSTEAFF
V: TRBV21-1; J: TRBJ2-7; CDR3: CASTWGTRPYEQYF
V: TRBV6-1; J: TRBJ1-1; CDR3: CASSAKLGQATLTEAFF
V: TRBV6-5; J: TRBJ2-1; CDR3: CASSSDRAYKFF
V: TRBV4-1; J: TRBJ1-1; CDR3: CASSLTVNTEAFF
V: TRBV9; J: TRBJ2-1; CDR3: CASSPGTSGMGNEQFF
V: TRBV7-2; J: TRBJ2-3; CDR3: CASSLGGGADTQYF
V: TRBV29-1; J: TRBJ2-3; CDR3: CSVSGLAGDGTDTQYF
V: TRBV30; J: TRBJ1-5; CDR3: CAWSGTNPNQPQHF
V: TRBV29-1; J: TRBJ1-1; CDR3: CSATGGRSNTEAFF
V: TRBV11-2; J: TRBJ2-3; CDR3: CASSFSRGRGWADTQYF
V: TRBV7-7; J: TRBJ2-5; CDR3: CASSRQLQETQYF
V: TRBV10-3; J: TRBJ2-7; CDR3: CAIMNGRYEQYF
V: TRBV27; J: TRBJ2-7; CDR3: CAAAPEEGLANYEQYF
V: TRBV4-1; J: TRBJ2-1; CDR3: CASSLTRTNEQFF
V: TRBV6-5; J: TRBJ2-7; CDR3: CASHGLAGVYEQYF
V: TRBV9; J: TRBJ2-3; CDR3: CASSPRSADTQYF
V: TRBV2; J: TRBJ2-1; CDR3: CASSSQGNEQFF
V: TRBV2; J: TRBJ2-5; CDR3: CASSDDRGQAETQYF
V: TRBV28; J: TRBJ1-5; CDR3: CASRTQGMRNQPQHF
V: TRBV5-6; J: TRBJ2-7; CDR3: CASSLTGTGAYEQYF
V: TRBV2; J: TRBJ2-1; CDR3: CAGHSSSYNEQFF
V: TRBV27; J: TRBJ2-1; CDR3: CASRQRAYNEQFF
V: TRBV4-1; J: TRBJ2-1; CDR3: CASSPSGRRPLGRNEQFF
V: TRBV7-2; J: TRBJ1-1; CDR3: CASSPRGGLSTEAFF
V: TRBV6-1; J: TRBJ1-5; CDR3: CASRNRDRDHQPQHF